The 20 T cell receptor beta chains below come from one sample, sequenced in a study of T cell responses to AZD1222 COVID-19 vaccine. Assay used: immunoSEQ multiplex PCR; TCRdb lists only in-frame clones, some missing. Counted here are about 140,000 clones, 80% to 95% occurring once; the ten biggest clones make up 2.5% to 3.5%. Sequenced material: peripheral blood, taken on day 0 of AZD1222 vaccination. The receptor source for this set is an adult in good health.

This chain uses TRBV7-9 with TRBJ1-4; D is uncertain. The germline gives CDR1 SEHNR, CDR2 FQNEAQ (reference sequence). This CDR3 spans 14 amino acids. The germline V and J ends were trimmed by 3 bases and 2 bases, with 7 bases remaining between them. CDR3 sequence (DNA): TGTGCCAGCAGCTTTGGTGTTACTAATGAAAAACTGTTTTTT. It translates to CASSFGVTNEKLFF.

The chain carries TRBV11-2 and TRBJ2-3; D is undetermined. Germline loops: CDR1 SGHAT, CDR2 FQNNGV. V was clipped by 4 bases and J by 9 bases, with 14 bases between them. The CDR3 is 13 amino acids. CDR3 sequence reads: CASSSQAGGTQYF. CDR3 bases: TGTGCCAGCAGCTCCCAGGCCGGCGGCACGCAGTATTTT.

This chain connects TRBV29-1 to TRBJ1-4, with a possible D match to TRBD1 (6 bases). In germline, CDR1 is SQVTM, CDR2 ANQGSEA. Trimming took off 4 bases at V and 5 bases at J, with 11 bases between the two ends. This CDR3 is built from 13 residues. CDR3 protein: CSVGQQGNEKLFF. The CDR3 coding sequence is TGCAGCGTTGGTCAGCAGGGGAATGAAAAACTGTTTTTT.

This clone was recorded once. The chain joins TRBV23-1 to TRBJ1-5, with D unresolved. TRBV23-1 is an open reading frame, and its role is uncertain. The CDR3 is 22 residues long. V dropped 3 bases and J dropped 3 bases, with 33 bases sitting between them. The CDR3 bases are TGCGCCAGCAGTCAGCCTCATCAACCCTTTCGTCTACTGTATTTTTCCAATCAGCCCCAGCATTTT. The encoded protein is CASSQPHQPFRLLYFSNQPQHF.

This rearrangement joins TRBV6-2 or TRBV6-3 to TRBJ2-1; D gene ambiguous. The CDR3 contains 14 residues. Trimming removed 6 bases from V and 1 base from J, with 10 bases in between. Germline-derived CDR1 and CDR2 are MNHEY and SVGEGT. DNA for the CDR3: TGTGCCAGCAGGCCTCCTGGATCCTACAATGAGCAGTTCTTC. This codes for CASRPPGSYNEQFF.

The chain carries TRBV11-3 and TRBJ2-7; the match to TRBD2 covers 13 bases. The CDR3 spans 16 residues. Germline trimming cut 5 bases from V and 6 bases from J; bases unmatched to any gene: 10. Looked up from germline, CDR1 is SGHNT and CDR2 is YENEEA. CDR3 in amino acids: CASSTRGLAGDFEQYF. CDR3 nucleotide sequence: TGTGCCAGCAGCACCCGAGGACTAGCGGGAGATTTCGAGCAGTACTTC.

This clone was detected once. CDR3 protein: CASSIDPDGNTEAFF. The CDR3 bases are TGTGCCAGTAGTATAGATCCCGACGGCAACACTGAAGCTTTCTTT. The chain couples TRBV19 to TRBJ1-1; D is undetermined. CDR1 and CDR2 (germline): LNHDA, SQIVND (reference sequence). V was cut by 0 bases and J by 2 bases, with 10 bases left in between. This CDR3 has 15 residues.

The genes are TRBV10-3 and TRBJ2-3, with TRBD1 matching over 9 bases. CDR3 length equals 15 residues. Germline V CDR1 and CDR2: ENHRY, SYGVKD. The V segment lost 6 bases and the J segment 5 bases; nucleotides outside the gene matches: 9. CDR3 loop: CAISQFTGGQDTQYF. CDR3 in DNA: TGTGCCATCAGCCAATTTACAGGGGGCCAAGATACGCAGTATTTT.

This rearrangement joins TRBV6-5 to TRBJ1-3; D remains unclear. The CDR3 has 14 amino acids. Germline V gene lookup returns CDR1 MNHEY and CDR2 SVGAGI. V was clipped by 8 bases and J by 0 bases, with 11 bases between them. CDR3 bases: TGTGCCAGCCAAATGTCCCCCTCTGGAAACACCATATATTTT. Encoded protein: CASQMSPSGNTIYF.

The chain employs TRBV6-5 and TRBJ1-2, with a tentative D call TRBD1 (5 bases). V lost 5 bases to trimming and J lost 5 bases, with 15 bases between them. Germline CDR1 MNHEY, CDR2 SVGAGI. The CDR3 loop spans 14 amino acids. The CDR3 region is CASSRQGRLYGYTF. CDR3 bases: TGTGCCAGCAGTCGCCAGGGCAGACTATATGGCTACACCTTC.

The CDR3 nucleotides read TGCAGCGTTAGCCCGGGAGGGCCGGGGCAGTTCTTC. Its translation: CSVSPGGPGQFF. The chain carries TRBV29-1 and TRBJ2-1; TRBD2 aligns across 8 bases. Germline V CDR1 and CDR2: SQVTM, ANQGSEA. The length of the CDR3 is 12 residues. V trimming: 5 bases; J trimming: 12 bases; junction bases outside the gene matches: 9.

This chain joins TRBV9 and TRBJ1-2; a possible D gene is TRBD1 (5 bases). CDR3 length equals 16 residues. Trimming shortened V by 0 bases and J by 2 bases, and 14 bases separated the two germline ends. Germline-derived CDR1 and CDR2 are SGDLS and YYNGEE. CDR3 loop: CASSVGGRKQNYGYTF. In DNA, the CDR3 is TGTGCCAGCAGCGTAGGGGGCCGTAAACAGAACTATGGCTACACCTTC.

The CDR3 bases are TGTGCCAGCAGCCAGGGATCGGACATTCTCACAGATACGCAGTATTTT. Its protein is CASSQGSDILTDTQYF. The chain links TRBV5-6 to TRBJ2-3; TRBD1 is a possible D gene (5 bases). CDR1 is SGHDT and CDR2 is YYEEEE in the germline V gene. Trimming pared 4 bases from V and 2 bases from J, leaving 17 bases between. The CDR3 loop spans 16 amino acids.

The rearrangement uses TRBV9 and TRBJ1-6; TRBD1 matches 7 bases. The V gene end was trimmed by 4 bases and the J gene end by 7 bases; junction bases not matched to a gene: 8. Germline CDR1 SGDLS, CDR2 YYNGEE. The CDR3 runs to 15 residues. The CDR3 DNA reads as TGTGCCAGCAGCACCGGACAGGATTGGAATTCACCCCTCCACTTT. This encodes CASSTGQDWNSPLHF.

The chain's CDR3 is CASSPLVGQTLAGGFSYNEQFF. CDR3 in DNA: TGTGCCAGCAGTCCCCTTGTAGGCCAAACTTTAGCGGGGGGCTTCTCCTACAATGAGCAGTTCTTC. V and J are TRBV28 and TRBJ2-1, with TRBD2 identical over 10 bases. The CDR3 covers 22 residues. Per the germline V gene, CDR1 is MDHEN and CDR2 is SYDVKM. V dropped 5 bases and J dropped 0; count of bases not matched to a gene: 22.

V gene TRBV7-9 combines with J gene TRBJ2-3; D may be TRBD1 (5 bases). Trimming took 8 bases from V and 1 from J, leaving 13 bases between them. There are 14 residues in the CDR3. Germline V gene sequence: CDR1 SEHNR, CDR2 FQNEAQ (reference sequence). CDR3 bases: TGTGCCAGCGGGGCAGAGGACCGCACAGATACGCAGTATTTT. Translation gives CASGAEDRTDTQYF.

The chain links TRBV27 to TRBJ1-4, with 9 bases that match TRBD1. Germline trimming cut 8 bases from V and 8 bases from J; bases unmatched to any gene: 3. The CDR3 loop spans 12 amino acids. In germline, CDR1 is MNHEY, CDR2 SMNVEV (reference sequence). DNA for the CDR3: TGTGCCAGCTGGGACAGGGTCGAAAAACTGTTTTTT. It specifies CASWDRVEKLFF.

The V gene is TRBV7-9, the J gene TRBJ1-2; no clear D. V gave up 7 bases and J gave up 6 bases, with 9 bases separating them. The CDR3 loop spans 11 amino acids. In germline, CDR1 is SEHNR, CDR2 FQNEAQ (reference sequence). DNA of the CDR3: TGTGCCAGCAAGCGACGGAATGGCTACACCTTC. Encoded protein: CASKRRNGYTF.

This clone is a singleton in its sample. V gene TRBV3-1 (or the pseudogene TRBV3-2) combines with J gene TRBJ2-7; D ambiguous. V lost 0 bases and J 7 bases, leaving 16 bases between the germline ends. From germline, CDR1 is LGHDT and CDR2 YNNKEL (reference sequence). The CDR3 covers 15 residues. The CDR3 loop reads CASSQDLVRFGEQYF. Here the CDR3 DNA reads TGTGCCAGCAGCCAAGATCTTGTCAGGTTTGGAGAGCAGTACTTC.

The genes are TRBV4-1 and TRBJ2-1; 7 bases are a match to TRBD2. This CDR3 is 18 amino acids long. Germline CDR1 and CDR2: MGHRA and YSYEKL. The V and J ends lost 0 bases and 3 bases, in that order; junction bases with no gene match: 11. Here the CDR3 reads CASSQDPQSGGGYNEQFF. The CDR3, as DNA: TGCGCCAGCAGCCAAGATCCCCAAAGTGGCGGGGGCTACAATGAGCAGTTCTTC.